This entry describes one TCR beta chain. No antigen is known for it. Repertoires were generated with immunoSEQ multiplex PCR, while TCRdb's copy carries only in-frame clones and drops some. The sample holds approximately 88,000 clones, about 88% seen once. From germline, CDR1 is MNHEY and CDR2 SMNVEV (reference sequence). With 5 bases removed from V and 1 base from J, the gap between germline ends came to 14 bases. This CDR3 region has 15 residues. This sample stems from a study of OX40 agonist ivuxolimab in advanced cancers. General observations from the study: Fewer expanded clones were found on average in CD4+ than in CD8+ T cells. The antigens recognized by the expanded peripheral T cells, that is their antigen specificity, were not determined. Part of the nonresponder group also had normalized T-cell clonal expansion that was low.

The source of this sequence is an adult with an advanced solid tumor such as melanoma, head and neck, liver or kidney cancer. The J gene is TRBJ2-5, the V gene TRBV27; possibly TRBD2 for D (5 bases). This specimen was CD4+ or CD8+ T cells sorted from blood, taken in a trial of the OX40 agonist ivuxolimab. CDR3: CASSPRPGTQETQYF. In DNA form, the CDR3 reads TGTGCCAGCAGTCCCAGACCGGGAACCCAAGAGACCCAGTACTTC.